The TCR beta chain under discussion was sequenced for a study of CD8 T cells in ankylosing spondylitis. Whole-study results and caveats: One TCR beta motif, made up of 7 or 8 highly homologous variants, appeared characteristic of ankylosing spondylitis blood.

CDR1 and CDR2 (germline): SGHVS, FNYEAQ. The CDR3 has 17 residues. The V gene end was trimmed by 3 bases and the J gene end by 4 bases; junction bases not matched to a gene: 8. One entry per CDR3 protein results from TCRdb running MiXCR on the 5' RACE reads. Among about 110,000 distinct CDR3 sequences listed, around 24% were seen once. On this clonotype: Its antigen is as yet unknown.

The receptor comes from a male donor with ankylosing spondylitis. The source material was synovial fluid, either unsorted or a sorted T cell fraction (not recorded which). This chain connects TRBV7-6 to TRBJ2-2, with TRBD2 matching over 10 bases. CDR3 residues: CASSLGAGGPLTGELFF. In DNA form, the CDR3 reads TGTGCCAGCAGCTTGGGAGCGGGAGGGCCCCTCACCGGGGAGCTGTTTTTT.